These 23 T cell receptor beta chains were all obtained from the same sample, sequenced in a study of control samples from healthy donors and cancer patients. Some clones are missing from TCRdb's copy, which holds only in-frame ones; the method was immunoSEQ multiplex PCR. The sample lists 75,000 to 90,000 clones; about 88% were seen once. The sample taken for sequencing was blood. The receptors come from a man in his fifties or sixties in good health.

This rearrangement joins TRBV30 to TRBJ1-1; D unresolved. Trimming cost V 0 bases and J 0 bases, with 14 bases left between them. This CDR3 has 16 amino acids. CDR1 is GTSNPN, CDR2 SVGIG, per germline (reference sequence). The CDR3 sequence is CAWSVGLGSLNTEAFF. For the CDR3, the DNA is TGTGCCTGGAGTGTAGGCCTGGGCAGTCTGAACACTGAAGCTTTCTTT.

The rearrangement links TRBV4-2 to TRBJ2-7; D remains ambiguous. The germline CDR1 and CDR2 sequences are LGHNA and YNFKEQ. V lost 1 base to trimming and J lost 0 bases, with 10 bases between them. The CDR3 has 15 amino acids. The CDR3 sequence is CASSQVPTFSYEQYF. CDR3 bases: TGTGCCAGCAGCCAAGTACCTACCTTCTCCTACGAGCAGTACTTC.

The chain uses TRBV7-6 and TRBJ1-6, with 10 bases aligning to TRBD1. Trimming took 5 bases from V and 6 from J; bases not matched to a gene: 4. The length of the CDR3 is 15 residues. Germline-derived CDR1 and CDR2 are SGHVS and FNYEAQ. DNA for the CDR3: TGTGCCAGCAGCAAGGGACAGGGGACTAATTCACCCCTCCACTTT. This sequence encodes CASSKGQGTNSPLHF.

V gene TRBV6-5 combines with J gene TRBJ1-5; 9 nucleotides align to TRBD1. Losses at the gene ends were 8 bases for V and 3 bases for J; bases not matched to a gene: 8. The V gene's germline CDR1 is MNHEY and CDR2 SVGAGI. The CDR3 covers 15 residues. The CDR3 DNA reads TGTGCCAGCGGTCCCGGGACAGGGAACAATCAGCCCCAGCATTTT. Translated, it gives CASGPGTGNNQPQHF.

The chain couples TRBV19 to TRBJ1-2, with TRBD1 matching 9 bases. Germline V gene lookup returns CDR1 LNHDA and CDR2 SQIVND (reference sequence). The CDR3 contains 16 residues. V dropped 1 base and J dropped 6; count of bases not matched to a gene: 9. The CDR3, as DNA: TGTGCCAGTAGTATAGTCGGGACAGGGCATTTTAATGGCTACACCTTC. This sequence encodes CASSIVGTGHFNGYTF.

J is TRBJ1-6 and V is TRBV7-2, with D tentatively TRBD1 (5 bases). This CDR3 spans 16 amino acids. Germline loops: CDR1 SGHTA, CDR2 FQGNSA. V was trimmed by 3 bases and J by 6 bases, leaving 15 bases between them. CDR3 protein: CASSLAGGGINSPLHF. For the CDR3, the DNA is TGTGCCAGCAGCTTGGCCGGGGGGGGGATTAATTCACCCCTCCACTTT.

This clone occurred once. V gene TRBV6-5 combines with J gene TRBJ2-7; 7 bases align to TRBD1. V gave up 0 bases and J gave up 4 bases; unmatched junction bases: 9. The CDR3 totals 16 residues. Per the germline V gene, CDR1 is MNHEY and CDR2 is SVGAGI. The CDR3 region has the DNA TGTGCCAGCAGTTACTCAAAGGGGGCGACGGTTTACGAGCAGTACTTC. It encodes CASSYSKGATVYEQYF.

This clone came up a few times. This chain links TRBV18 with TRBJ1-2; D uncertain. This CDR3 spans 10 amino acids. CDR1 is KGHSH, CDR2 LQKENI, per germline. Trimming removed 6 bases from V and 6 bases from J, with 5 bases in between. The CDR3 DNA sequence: TGTGCCAGCTCTGAAGATGGCTACACCTTC. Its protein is CASSEDGYTF.

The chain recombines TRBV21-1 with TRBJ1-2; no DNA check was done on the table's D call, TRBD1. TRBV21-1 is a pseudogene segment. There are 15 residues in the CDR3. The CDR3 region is CARKKCGQGLYGYTF. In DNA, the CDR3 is TGTGCCAGGAAAAAGTGTGGACAGGGCCTCTATGGCTACACCTTC.

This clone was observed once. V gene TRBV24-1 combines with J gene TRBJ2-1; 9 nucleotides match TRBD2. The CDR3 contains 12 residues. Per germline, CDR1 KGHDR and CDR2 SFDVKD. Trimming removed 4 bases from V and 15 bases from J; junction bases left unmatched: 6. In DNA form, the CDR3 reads TGTGCCACCAGTGAAGCCGGGACTAGCTGGTTCTTC. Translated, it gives CATSEAGTSWFF.

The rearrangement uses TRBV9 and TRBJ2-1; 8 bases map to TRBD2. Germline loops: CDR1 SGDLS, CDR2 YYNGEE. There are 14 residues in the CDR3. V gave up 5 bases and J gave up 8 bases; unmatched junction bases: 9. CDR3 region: CASRERVAGHEQFF. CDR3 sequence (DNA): TGTGCCAGCAGAGAAAGGGTAGCGGGGCATGAGCAGTTCTTC.

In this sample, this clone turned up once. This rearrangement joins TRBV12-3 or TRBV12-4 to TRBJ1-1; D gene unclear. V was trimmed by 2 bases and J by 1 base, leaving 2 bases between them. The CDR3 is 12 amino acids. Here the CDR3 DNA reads TGTGCCAGCAGTTTAAGGAACACTGAAGCTTTCTTT. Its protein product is CASSLRNTEAFF.

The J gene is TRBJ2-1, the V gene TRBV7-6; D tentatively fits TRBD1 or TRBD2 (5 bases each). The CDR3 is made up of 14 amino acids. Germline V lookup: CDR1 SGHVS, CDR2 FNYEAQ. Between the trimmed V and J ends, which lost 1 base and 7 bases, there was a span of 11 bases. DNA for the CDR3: TGTGCCAGCAGCTTAGGAGGGGTACAAAATGAGCAGTTCTTC. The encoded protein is CASSLGGVQNEQFF.

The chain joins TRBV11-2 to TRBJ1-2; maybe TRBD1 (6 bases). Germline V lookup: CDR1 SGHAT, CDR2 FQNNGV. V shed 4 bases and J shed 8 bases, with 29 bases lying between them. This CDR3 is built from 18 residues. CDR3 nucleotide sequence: TGTGCCAGCAGCTCCCTAGGGGGGGTCGACAGGAGGCTATGGGGCTACACCTTC. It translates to CASSSLGGVDRRLWGYTF.

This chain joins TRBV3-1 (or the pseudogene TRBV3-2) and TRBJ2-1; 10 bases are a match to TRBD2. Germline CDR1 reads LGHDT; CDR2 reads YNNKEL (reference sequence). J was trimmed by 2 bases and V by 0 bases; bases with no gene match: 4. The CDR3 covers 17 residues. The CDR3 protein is CASSQERLAGAYNEQFF. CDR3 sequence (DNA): TGTGCCAGCAGCCAAGAAAGGCTAGCGGGGGCCTACAATGAGCAGTTCTTC.

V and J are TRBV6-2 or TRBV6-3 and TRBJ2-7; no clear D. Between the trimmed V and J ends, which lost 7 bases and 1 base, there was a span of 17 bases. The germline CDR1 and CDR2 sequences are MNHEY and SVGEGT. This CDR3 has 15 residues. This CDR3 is CASTPPPEISYEQYF. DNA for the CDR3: TGTGCCAGCACCCCACCCCCCGAGATTTCCTACGAGCAGTACTTC.

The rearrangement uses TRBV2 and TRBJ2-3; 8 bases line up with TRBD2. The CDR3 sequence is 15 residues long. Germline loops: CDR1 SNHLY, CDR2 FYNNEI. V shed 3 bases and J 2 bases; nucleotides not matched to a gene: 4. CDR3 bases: TGTGCCAGCAGTGACTCTAGCGGGTCCACAGATACGCAGTATTTT. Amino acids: CASSDSSGSTDTQYF.

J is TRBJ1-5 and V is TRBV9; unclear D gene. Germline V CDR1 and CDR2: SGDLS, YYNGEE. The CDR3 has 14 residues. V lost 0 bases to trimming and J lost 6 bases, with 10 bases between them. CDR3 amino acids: CASSVDGSGQPQHF. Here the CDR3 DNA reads TGTGCCAGCAGCGTAGATGGGAGTGGTCAGCCCCAGCATTTT.

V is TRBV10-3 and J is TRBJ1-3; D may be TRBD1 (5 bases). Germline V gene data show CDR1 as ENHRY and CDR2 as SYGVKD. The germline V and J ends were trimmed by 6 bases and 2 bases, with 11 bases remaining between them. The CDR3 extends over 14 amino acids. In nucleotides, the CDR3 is TGTGCCATCAGGGAGGCACAGGCTGGAAACACCATATATTTT. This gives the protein CAIREAQAGNTIYF.

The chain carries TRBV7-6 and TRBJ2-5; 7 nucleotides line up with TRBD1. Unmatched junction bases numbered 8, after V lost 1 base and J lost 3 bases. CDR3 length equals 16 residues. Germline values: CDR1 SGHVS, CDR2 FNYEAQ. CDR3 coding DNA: TGTGCCAGCAGCTTAGTGTGGCCTCAGGGGGAAGAGACCCAGTACTTC. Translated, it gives CASSLVWPQGEETQYF.

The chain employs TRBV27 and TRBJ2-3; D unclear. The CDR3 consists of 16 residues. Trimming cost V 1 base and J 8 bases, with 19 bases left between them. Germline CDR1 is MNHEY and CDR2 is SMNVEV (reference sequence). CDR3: CASSLFSLVPPRTQYF. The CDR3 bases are TGTGCCAGCAGTTTATTCAGCTTGGTCCCGCCTCGTACGCAGTATTTT.

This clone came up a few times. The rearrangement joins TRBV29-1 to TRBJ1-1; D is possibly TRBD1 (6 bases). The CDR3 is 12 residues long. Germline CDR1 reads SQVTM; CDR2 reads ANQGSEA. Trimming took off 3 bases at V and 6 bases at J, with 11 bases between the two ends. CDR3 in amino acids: CSVETGTPEAFF. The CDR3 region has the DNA TGCAGCGTTGAGACAGGAACACCTGAAGCTTTCTTT.

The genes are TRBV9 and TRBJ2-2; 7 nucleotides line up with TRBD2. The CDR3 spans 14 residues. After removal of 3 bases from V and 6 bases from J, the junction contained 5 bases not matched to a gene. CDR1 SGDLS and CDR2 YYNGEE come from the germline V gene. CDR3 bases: TGTGCCAGCAGCGCCCGGGGGGTTTCCGGGGAGCTGTTTTTT. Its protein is CASSARGVSGELFF.